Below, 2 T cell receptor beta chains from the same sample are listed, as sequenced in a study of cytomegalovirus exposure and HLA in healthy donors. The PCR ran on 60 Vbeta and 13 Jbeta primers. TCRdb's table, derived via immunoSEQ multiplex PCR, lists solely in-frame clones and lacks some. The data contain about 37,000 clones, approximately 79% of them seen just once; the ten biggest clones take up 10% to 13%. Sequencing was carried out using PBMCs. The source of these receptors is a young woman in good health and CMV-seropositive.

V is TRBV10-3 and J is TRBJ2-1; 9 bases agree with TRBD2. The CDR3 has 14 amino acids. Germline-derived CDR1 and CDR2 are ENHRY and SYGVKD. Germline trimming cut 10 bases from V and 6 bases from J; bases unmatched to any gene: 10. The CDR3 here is CATAPGLARNEQFF. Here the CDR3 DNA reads TGTGCCACCGCACCGGGACTAGCCCGCAATGAGCAGTTCTTC.

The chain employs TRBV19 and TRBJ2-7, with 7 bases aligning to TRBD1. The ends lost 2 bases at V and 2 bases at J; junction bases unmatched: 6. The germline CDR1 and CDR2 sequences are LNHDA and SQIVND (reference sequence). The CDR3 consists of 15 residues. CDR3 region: CASSIWTGSTYEQYF. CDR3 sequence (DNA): TGTGCCAGTAGTATATGGACAGGCTCTACCTACGAGCAGTACTTC.